The sequence of this T cell receptor (beta chain) was determined in a study of T cell repertoires in cytomegalovirus infection. A single record per CDR3 protein comes from TCRdb applying MiXCR to the reads. The table has 750,000 to 950,000 distinct CDR3 sequences, 29% seen once. V gave up 2 bases and J gave up 4 bases; unmatched junction bases: 7. Germline values: CDR1 MGHDK, CDR2 SYGVNS. The CDR3 has 16 residues. Comments on this clonotype: The antigen is not known.

The chain links TRBV25-1 to TRBJ2-3, with TRBD2 matching 9 bases. The specimen was cultured CD8+ T cells from PBMCs, collected from culture after CMV antigen stimulation. This clonotype was obtained from a human donor in good health (CMV status not recorded). Some clones in this sample may be carry-over from other donors' samples. The CDR3 nucleotides read TGTGCCAGCAGTGAACCCATCGGCGGGGGGGCAGATACGCAGTATTTT. Its translation is CASSEPIGGGADTQYF.